The source of this T cell receptor (beta chain) is a study of OX40 agonist ivuxolimab in advanced cancers. Study overall: Among those enrolled, mean age was about 58 years (range about 23 to 79) and about 79% were male. Treatment received earlier with anti-PD-1, anti-PD-L1 or anti-CTLA-4 agents was allowed, and less than 45% had some. Study results and limitations: Partial responders treated at 0.1-3.0 mg/kg exhibited clonal expansion among the lowest measured.

A note on this clone: Its antigen is unknown.

Assay: immunoSEQ multiplex PCR; the TCRdb copy retains only in-frame clones and omits some. Found here are 90,000 to 150,000 clones, over 75% of them singletons; the top ten hold roughly 0.59%. Trimming removed 5 bases at V and 8 bases at J, with 27 bases between. The CDR3 consists of 16 residues. In germline, CDR1 is GTSNPN, CDR2 SVGIG (reference sequence). This clonotype was obtained from an adult with an advanced solid tumor such as melanoma, head and neck, liver or kidney cancer. Sequences were derived from CD4+ or CD8+ T cells sorted from blood, sampled in a trial of the OX40 agonist ivuxolimab. This chain connects TRBV30 to TRBJ1-1; D may be TRBD1 (5 bases). The CDR3 loop reads CAWLYLRDAKGAEAFF. The CDR3 nucleotides are TGTGCCTGGCTTTACCTCCGGGACGCTAAAGGGGCCGAAGCTTTCTTT.